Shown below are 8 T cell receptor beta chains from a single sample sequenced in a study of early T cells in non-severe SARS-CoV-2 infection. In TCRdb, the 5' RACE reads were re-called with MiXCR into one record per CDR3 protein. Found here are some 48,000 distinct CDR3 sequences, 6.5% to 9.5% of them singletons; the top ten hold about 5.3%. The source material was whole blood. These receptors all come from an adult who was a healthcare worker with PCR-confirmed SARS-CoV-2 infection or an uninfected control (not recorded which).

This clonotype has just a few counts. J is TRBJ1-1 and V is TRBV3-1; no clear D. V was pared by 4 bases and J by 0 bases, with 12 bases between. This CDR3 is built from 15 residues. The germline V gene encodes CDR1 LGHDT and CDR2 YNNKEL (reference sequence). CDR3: CASSPDVGLNTEAFF. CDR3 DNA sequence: TGTGCCAGCAGCCCGGACGTTGGGTTGAACACTGAAGCTTTCTTT.

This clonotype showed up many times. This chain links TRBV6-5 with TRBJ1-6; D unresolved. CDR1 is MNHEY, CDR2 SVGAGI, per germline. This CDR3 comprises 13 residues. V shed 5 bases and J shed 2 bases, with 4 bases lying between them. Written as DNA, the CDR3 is TGTGCCAGCAGTGGGGCCTATAATTCACCCCTCCACTTT. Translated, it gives CASSGAYNSPLHF.

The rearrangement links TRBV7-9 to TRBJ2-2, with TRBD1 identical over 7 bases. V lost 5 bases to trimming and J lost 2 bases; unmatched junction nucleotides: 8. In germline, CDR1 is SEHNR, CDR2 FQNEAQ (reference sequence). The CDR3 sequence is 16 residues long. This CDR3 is CASSAGTAKNTGELFF. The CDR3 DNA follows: TGTGCCAGCAGCGCCGGGACAGCCAAAAACACCGGGGAGCTGTTTTTT.

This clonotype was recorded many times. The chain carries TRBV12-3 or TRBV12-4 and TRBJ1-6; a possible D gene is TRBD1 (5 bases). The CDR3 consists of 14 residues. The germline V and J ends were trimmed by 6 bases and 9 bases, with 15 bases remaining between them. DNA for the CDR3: TGTGCCAGCAGCCTTCAGGGTTTGGGTTCACCCCTCCACTTT. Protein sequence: CASSLQGLGSPLHF.

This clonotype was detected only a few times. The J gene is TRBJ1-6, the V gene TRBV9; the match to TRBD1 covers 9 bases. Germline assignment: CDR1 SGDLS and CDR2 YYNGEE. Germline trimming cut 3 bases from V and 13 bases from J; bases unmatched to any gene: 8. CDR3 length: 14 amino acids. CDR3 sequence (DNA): TGTGCCAGCAGCGCCGGACAGGGGACTCACCCCCTCCACTTT. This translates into CASSAGQGTHPLHF.

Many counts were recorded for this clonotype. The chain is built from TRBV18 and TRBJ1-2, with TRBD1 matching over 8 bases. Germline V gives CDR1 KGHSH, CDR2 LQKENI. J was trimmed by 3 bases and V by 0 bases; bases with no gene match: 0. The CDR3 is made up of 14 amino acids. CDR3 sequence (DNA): TGTGCCAGCTCACCACCGGACAGGGACTATGGCTACACCTTC. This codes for CASSPPDRDYGYTF.

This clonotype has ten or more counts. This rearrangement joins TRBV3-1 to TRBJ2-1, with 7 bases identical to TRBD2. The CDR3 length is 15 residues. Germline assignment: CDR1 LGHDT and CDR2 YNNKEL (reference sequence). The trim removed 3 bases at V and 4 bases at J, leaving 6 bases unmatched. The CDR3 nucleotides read TGTGCCAGCAGCCACCCTACTAGCGATTACAATGAGCAGTTCTTC. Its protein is CASSHPTSDYNEQFF.

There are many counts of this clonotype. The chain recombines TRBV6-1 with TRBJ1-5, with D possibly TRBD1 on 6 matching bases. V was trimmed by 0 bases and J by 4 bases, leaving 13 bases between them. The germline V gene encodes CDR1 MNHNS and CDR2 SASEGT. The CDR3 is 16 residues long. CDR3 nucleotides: TGTGCCAGCAGTGAAGCCCGACAGGCTGGGAATCAGCCCCAGCATTTT. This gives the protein CASSEARQAGNQPQHF.